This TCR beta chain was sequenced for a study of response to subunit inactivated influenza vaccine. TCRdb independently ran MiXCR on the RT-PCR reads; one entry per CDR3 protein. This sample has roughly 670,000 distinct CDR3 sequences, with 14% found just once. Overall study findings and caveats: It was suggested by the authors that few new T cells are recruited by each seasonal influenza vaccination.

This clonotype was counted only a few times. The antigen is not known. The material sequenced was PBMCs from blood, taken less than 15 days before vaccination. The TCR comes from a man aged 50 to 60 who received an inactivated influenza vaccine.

This chain's CDR3 is CASSSGQGSFYEQYF. CDR3 nucleotide sequence: TGCGCCAGCAGCTCGGGACAGGGTTCTTTTTACGAGCAGTACTTC. The chain carries TRBV5-1 and TRBJ2-7; 9 nucleotides align to TRBD1. Germline loops: CDR1 SGHRS, CDR2 YFSETQ. The CDR3 consists of 15 residues. The V gene end was trimmed by 3 bases and the J gene end by 4 bases; junction bases not matched to a gene: 8.